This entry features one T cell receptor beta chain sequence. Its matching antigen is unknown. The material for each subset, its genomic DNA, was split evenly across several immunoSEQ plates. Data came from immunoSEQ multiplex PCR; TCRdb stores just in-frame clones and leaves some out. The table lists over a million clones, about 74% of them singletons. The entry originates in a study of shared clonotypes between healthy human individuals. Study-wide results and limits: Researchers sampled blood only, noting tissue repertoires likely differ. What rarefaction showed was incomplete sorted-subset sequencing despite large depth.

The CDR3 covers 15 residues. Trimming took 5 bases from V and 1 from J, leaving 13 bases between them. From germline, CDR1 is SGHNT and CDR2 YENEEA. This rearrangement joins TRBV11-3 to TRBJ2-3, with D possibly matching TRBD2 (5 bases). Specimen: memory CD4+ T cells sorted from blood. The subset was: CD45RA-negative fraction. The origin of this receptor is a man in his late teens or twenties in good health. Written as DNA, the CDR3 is TGTGCCAGCAGCCAACGAGGGTCTGGCACAGATACGCAGTATTTT. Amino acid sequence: CASSQRGSGTDTQYF. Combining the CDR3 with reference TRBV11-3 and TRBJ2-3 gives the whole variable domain EAGVVQSPRYKIIEKKQPVAFWCNPISGHNTLYWYLQNLGQGPELLIRYENEEAVDDSQLPKDRFSAERLKGVDSTLKIQPAELGDSAVYLCASSQRGSGTDTQYFGPGTRLTVL.